This T cell receptor beta chain was found in a study of blood T cell repertoires in COVID-19 (dated by TCRdb to the early 2020s). Concerning the study at large: The collaborator samples originated in the United States, Italy and Spain and spanned the acute and convalescent phases of COVID-19. The prospective study material was composed of cDNA or gDNA derived from T cells, B-cell-depleted T cells, or PBMCs. The dataset comprised deeply sampled blood TCRbeta repertoires from subjects exposed to, actively infected with, or recovered from COVID-19. Samples were obtained from the ongoing ImmuneRACE study (first 160 participants) and from over 1,000 subjects provided by 6 global collaborators. The repertoires were released in a freely available public database meant as a resource for research on the immune response to SARS-CoV-2. Where available, HLA class I and class II types were obtained from metadata supplied by the sample provider rather than from assay-based typing. Nearly every sample came with metadata listing a de-identified subject ID, COVID-19 status, age in years and sex. What the authors observed across the whole study: The quantity of clinical and demographic metadata differed by source and by participant and was supplied without curation.

For this clone: It lacks a known antigen. No base quality information exists; no much larger clone differs at one position.

A second Seattle source provided samples from volunteer blood donors who had recovered from COVID-19. Whole blood was collected in K2EDTA tubes by collaborating institutions according to the institutions' own protocols. Collaborator samples were shipped for TCRbeta analysis as frozen whole blood, isolated PBMCs, or DNA extracted from either sample type. CDR1 and CDR2 are drawn from the germline V gene: SNHLY, FYNNEI. The V end gives up 9 bases and the J end 4 bases, leaving 9 bases in the junction not matched to a gene. Reading from cysteine to phenylalanine, the CDR3 counts 14 amino acids. Only the CDR3 portion is preserved as DNA: 42 bases, with reading frame beginning at the first base. TCRbeta CDR3 regions were amplified from genomic DNA using the immunoSEQ Assay, a bias-controlled multiplex PCR. The paper's data handling went like this. Nucleated cell counts per sample were estimated from amplification of reference gene primers within the assay. To quantify the absolute abundance of each unique TCRbeta CDR3 rearrangement, sequence reads were collapsed and filtered. For each sample, productive Simpson clonality was calculated as the square root of Simpson's diversity index across productive rearrangements. Here the immuneACCESS table is served through TCRdb, limited to in-frame sequences with V and J called. Missing clones are a known gap in these copies; in checked studies unresolved V genes cover under half, and the rest lacks a known reason. Clonal size and the V and J genes are those of that table, whereas D and trimming came from the DNA. The sample records a few hundred thousand clones, about 91% of which are singletons. The leading ten clones occupy approximately 5% of the sample.

Specimen: peripheral blood. The chain links TRBV2 with TRBJ2-5; 9 bases in between match TRBD1. This receptor was identified in a woman in her 40s who had recovered from COVID-19. CDR3 loop: CARERDRVSETQYF. The sequenced DNA is TGTGCCAGAGAAAGGGACAGGGTATCAGAGACCCAGTACTTC.